Listed below are T cell receptor beta chains from one sample, sequenced in a study of molecular identifiers for immune sequencing clone quantification. TCRdb itself ran the PCR reads through MiXCR, one entry per CDR3 protein. The sample consists of some 320,000 distinct CDR3 sequences, around a fifth of them appearing once. Material: naive CD8+ T cells from blood, with Jurkat cell RNA spiked in. The receptors were gathered from a human donor in good health. Some libraries in this study had Jurkat cell RNA spiked in. CDR3s include the opening cysteine and the closing phenylalanine or tryptophan. A D gene is named only where the DNA matches it firmly. Rows give clone size only sometimes, using once, few, many, or a class for an expanded clone.

clone_size	d_call	v_call	j_call	cdr3_nt	cdr3_aa
many	TRBD2	TRBV20-1	TRBJ2-7	TGCAGTGCCACAGAGACTAGCGGGTTCTCCTACGAGCAGTACTTC	CSATETSGFSYEQYF
many	TRBD2	TRBV5-1	TRBJ2-1	TGCGCCAGCAGCTTCCGACTAGCGGGGAACAATGAGCAGTTCTTC	CASSFRLAGNNEQFF
.	.	TRBV27	TRBJ2-7	TGTGCCAGCAGTTTACAGGGAAATCCCTACGAGCAGTACTTC	CASSLQGNPYEQYF
many	.	TRBV7-9	TRBJ2-1	TGTGCCAGCAAGGGCCCGTACGACGTGGATGAGCAGTTCTTC	CASKGPYDVDEQFF
.	.	TRBV6-2/TRBV6-3	TRBJ2-7	TGTGCCAGCAGTTACTCCAGCGGCGGAAGGGACCGAAGCTCCTACGAGCAGTACTTC	CASSYSSGGRDRSSYEQYF
many	TRBD1	TRBV6-2/TRBV6-3	TRBJ2-5	TGTGCCAGCAGAGAACAGGGGAAGGAGACCCAGTACTTC	CASREQGKETQYF
.	TRBD2	TRBV6-1	TRBJ2-3	TGTGCCAGCAGCGCCTCAGAAGCGGGAGGGTTTTTTTACACAGATACGCAGTATTTT	CASSASEAGGFFYTDTQYF
few	TRBD1	TRBV15	TRBJ1-1	TGTGCCACCAGCAGAGATTTCCGGACAGGGGGTGGGAGTAAGGACACTGAAGCTTTCTTT	CATSRDFRTGGGSKDTEAFF
few	.	TRBV10-2	TRBJ2-3	TGCGCCAGTAGCCCTTTGCCAGGAAACCCCACAGATACGCAGTATTTT	CASSPLPGNPTDTQYF
.	TRBD1	TRBV11-2	TRBJ2-2	TGTGCCAGCAGCCCACGGGACAGTAACACCGAGGAGCTGTTTTTT	CASSPRDSNTEELFF
few	TRBD2	TRBV12-3/TRBV12-4	TRBJ2-3	TGTGCCAGCAGTTCAAGGACTAGCGGGGAGTCCACAGATACGCAGTATTTT	CASSSRTSGESTDTQYF
.	.	TRBV14	TRBJ2-3	TGTGCCAGCAGCCAGTTGTCCTATTCTAGCACAGATACGCAGTATTTT	CASSQLSYSSTDTQYF
many	.	TRBV12-3/TRBV12-4	TRBJ1-1	TGTGCCAGCAGTCCGTTGAGCACTGAAGCTTTCTTT	CASSPLSTEAFF
many	TRBD1	TRBV5-1	TRBJ2-3	TGCGCCAGCAGCTTGGAAAGGGGGCTGGATACGCAGTATTTT	CASSLERGLDTQYF
many	TRBD2	TRBV19	TRBJ2-7	TGTGCCAGTAGTACGACTAGCGGATACGAGCAGTACTTC	CASSTTSGYEQYF
once	.	TRBV20-1	TRBJ2-7	TGCAGTGTAAGACGAGCGGCCGACTCCTACGAGCAGTACTTC	CSVRRAADSYEQYF
many	TRBD2	TRBV29-1	TRBJ2-1	TGCAGCGACCGGACTAGCGGGTCCTTAAAGTACAATGAGCAGTTCTTC	CSDRTSGSLKYNEQFF
many	.	TRBV4-3	TRBJ2-1	TGCGCCAGCAGCCAAGTTAGGACTGAGCAGTTCTTC	CASSQVRTEQFF
many	.	TRBV7-2	TRBJ2-1	TGTGCCAGCAGCCCCTTCGAGGTAGGCTACAATGAGCAGTTCTTC	CASSPFEVGYNEQFF
.	.	TRBV27	TRBJ2-3	TGTGCCAGCAGTTTCGGGTCCGGGCTACCCACAGATACGCAGTATTTT	CASSFGSGLPTDTQYF
.	.	TRBV4-3	TRBJ1-2	TGCGCCAGCAGCCAAGATAGGGGTAGCAGCAACTATGGCTACACCTTC	CASSQDRGSSNYGYTF
.	TRBD2	TRBV27	TRBJ2-5	TGTGCCAGCAGTTCTAGCGGGAATCCCCAAGAGACCCAGTACTTC	CASSSSGNPQETQYF
many	.	TRBV6-2/TRBV6-3	TRBJ2-7	TGTGCCACCGAGACAGAGGCCCGATCCTACGAGCAGTACTTC	CATETEARSYEQYF
.	.	TRBV6-5	TRBJ2-7	TGTGCCAGCAATTCAGGGAGCTCCTACGAGCAGTACTTC	CASNSGSSYEQYF
many	.	TRBV4-3	TRBJ1-3	TGCGCCAGCAGCCAAGGGACAGCCTCTGGAAACACCATATATTTT	CASSQGTASGNTIYF
few	.	TRBV7-9	TRBJ2-1	TGTGCCAGCAGCTCACAATCAGAGGAGCAGTTCTTC	CASSSQSEEQFF
many	.	TRBV7-2	TRBJ1-1	TGTGCCAGCAGCGCCGGGATATACACTGAAGCTTTCTTT	CASSAGIYTEAFF
few	.	TRBV7-9	TRBJ2-5	TGTGCCAGCAGCTCCATACAAGAGACCCAGTACTTC	CASSSIQETQYF
.	.	TRBV27	TRBJ2-7	TGTGCCAGCAGTTTTGGGGCTACGGGGTACGAGCAGTACTTC	CASSFGATGYEQYF
few	TRBD2	TRBV12-3/TRBV12-4	TRBJ2-5	TGTGCCAGCAGCTATCTCTACTTTCGGGGACTAGAGAAAGAGACCCAGTACTTC	CASSYLYFRGLEKETQYF
many	TRBD1	TRBV7-8	TRBJ2-3	TGTGCCAGCAGCTACCCCGGGACAGGGGGCACAGATACGCAGTATTTT	CASSYPGTGGTDTQYF
many	.	TRBV6-2/TRBV6-3	TRBJ2-2	TGTGCCAGCACCCCCTTGTTGCTCCCCGGGGAGCTGTTTTTT	CASTPLLLPGELFF
.	.	TRBV7-8	TRBJ1-5	TGTGCCAGCAGCTTAGTGGGCAGCTGCAATCAGCCCCAGCATTTT	CASSLVGSCNQPQHF
many	.	TRBV28	TRBJ1-4	TGTGCCAGCAGTTTCCCCGAGCGGGGGCGGTCTAATGAAAAACTGTTTTTT	CASSFPERGRSNEKLFF
many	.	TRBV25-1	TRBJ2-1	TGTGCCAGCAGAGAAGGACAGCTTCCCAATGAGCAGTTCTTC	CASREGQLPNEQFF
.	TRBD1	TRBV19	TRBJ2-3	TGTGCCAGTAGTATAGACCGGGACAGGGAAGATACGCAGTATTTT	CASSIDRDREDTQYF
many	TRBD1	TRBV6-2/TRBV6-3	TRBJ1-5	TGTGCCAGCAGTTATGAAGGGGGCAATAGCGGACAGCCCCAGCATTTT	CASSYEGGNSGQPQHF
few	.	TRBV30	TRBJ2-1	TGTGCCTGGAGTTTTAATGAGCAGTTCTTC	CAWSFNEQFF
many	.	TRBV7-9	TRBJ2-3	TGTGCCAGCAGCTTAGTAGAAGCAGCGAACACAGATACGCAGTATTTT	CASSLVEAANTDTQYF
few	TRBD1	TRBV2	TRBJ2-5	TGTGCCAGCGGGACAGGACTTCAAGAGACCCAGTACTTC	CASGTGLQETQYF
many	.	TRBV12-3/TRBV12-4	TRBJ1-5	TGTGCCAGCAGTTTCACGGCCGGGCGGGGCAATCAGCCCCAGCATTTT	CASSFTAGRGNQPQHF
many	.	TRBV5-1	TRBJ1-1	TGCGCCAGCAGCTTTCGGGCAGGGAACACTGAAGCTTTCTTT	CASSFRAGNTEAFF
few	.	TRBV27	TRBJ2-7	TGTGCCAGCAGTTTATCGTCATTAACCTACGAGCAGTACTTC	CASSLSSLTYEQYF
.	.	TRBV5-6	TRBJ1-1	TGTGCCAGCAGCTTTTGGGGAGGTCTCATGAACACTGAAGCTTTCTTT	CASSFWGGLMNTEAFF
few	.	TRBV2	TRBJ2-3	TGTGCCAGCATCCGGGGTTCTTTTGAACCGACAGATACGCAGTATTTT	CASIRGSFEPTDTQYF
many	.	TRBV4-1	TRBJ1-1	TGCGCCAGCAGCCCTGGGAGGCTTGAAGCTTTCTTT	CASSPGRLEAFF
many	.	TRBV30	TRBJ2-7	TGTGCCTGGAGTGTTTCCTCCTACGAGCAGTACTTC	CAWSVSSYEQYF
.	TRBD2	TRBV28	TRBJ2-2	TGTGCCTGCAGCCAGGGACTAGCGTACACCGGGGAGCTGTTTTTT	CACSQGLAYTGELFF
many	.	TRBV29-1	TRBJ2-4	TGCAGCGTTGGGGCGTCCATTCAGTACTTC	CSVGASIQYF